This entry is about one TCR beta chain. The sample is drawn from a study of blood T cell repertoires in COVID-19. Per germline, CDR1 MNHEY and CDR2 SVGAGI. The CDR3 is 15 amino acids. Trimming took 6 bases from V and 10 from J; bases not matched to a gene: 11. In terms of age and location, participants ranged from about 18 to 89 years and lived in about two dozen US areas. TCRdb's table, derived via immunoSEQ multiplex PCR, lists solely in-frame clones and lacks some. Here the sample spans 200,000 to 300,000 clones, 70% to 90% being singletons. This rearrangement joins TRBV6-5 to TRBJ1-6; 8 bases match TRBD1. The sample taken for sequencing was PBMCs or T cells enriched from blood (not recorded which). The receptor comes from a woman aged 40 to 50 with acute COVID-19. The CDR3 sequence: CASSRDRGLVSPLHF. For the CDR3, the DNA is TGTGCCAGCAGCCGTGACAGGGGTTTAGTATCACCCCTCCACTTT.